These T cell receptor beta chains were read from a single sample in a study of cytomegalovirus exposure and HLA in healthy donors. Libraries were prepared by immunoSEQ multiplex PCR; TCRdb keeps only in-frame clonotypes and omits some of them. The sample records 150,000 or so clones, roughly 76% being singletons. Sequenced input: PBMCs. The receptors were gathered from a female donor in good health and CMV-seronegative. The CDR3 runs from the conserved cysteine through the conserved F or W. Fields, in order: V gene, J gene, D gene, CDR3 length, clone size, CDR3 DNA, CDR3 protein. D genes are given only for firm matches. Expanded clones get a size class; other rows say once, few or many, or leave the size out.

V gene: TRBV6-5; J gene: TRBJ1-3; D gene: NA; CDR3 length: 16; clone size: few; CDR3 DNA: TGTGCCAGCAGTTCCAATGGGGGCTTAACTGGAAACACCATATATTTT; CDR3 protein: CASSSNGGLTGNTIYF
V gene: TRBV9; J gene: TRBJ1-2; D gene: NA; CDR3 length: 13; clone size: NA; CDR3 DNA: TGTGCCAGCAGCGTAGGCAACACCTATGGCTACACCTTC; CDR3 protein: CASSVGNTYGYTF
V gene: TRBV6-1; J gene: TRBJ1-1; D gene: TRBD1; CDR3 length: 14; clone size: NA; CDR3 DNA: TGTGCCAGCAGTGGGGGACAGGCCTACACTGAAGCTTTCTTT; CDR3 protein: CASSGGQAYTEAFF
V gene: TRBV9; J gene: TRBJ1-1; D gene: NA; CDR3 length: 12; clone size: once; CDR3 DNA: TGTGCCAGCAGCGGGCGCGGGGGCGGTACCCTCTTT; CDR3 protein: CASSGRGGGTLF
V gene: TRBV6-5; J gene: TRBJ1-2; D gene: NA; CDR3 length: 16; clone size: NA; CDR3 DNA: TGTGCCAGCAGTTCTGGGGCCCTGGGCACGGCGAATGGCTACACCTTC; CDR3 protein: CASSSGALGTANGYTF
V gene: TRBV9; J gene: TRBJ1-3; D gene: NA; CDR3 length: 15; clone size: NA; CDR3 DNA: TGTGCCAGCAGCTCCCGGGTCCAGGGTGGAAACACCATATATTTT; CDR3 protein: CASSSRVQGGNTIYF
V gene: TRBV2; J gene: TRBJ1-1; D gene: NA; CDR3 length: 13; clone size: few; CDR3 DNA: TGTGCCAGCAGTTCTAAAATGAACACTGAAGCTTTCTTT; CDR3 protein: CASSSKMNTEAFF
V gene: TRBV9; J gene: TRBJ2-1; D gene: NA; CDR3 length: 12; clone size: NA; CDR3 DNA: TGTGCCAGCAGCCCGTGGGGGGACTTACAGTTCTTC; CDR3 protein: CASSPWGDLQFF
V gene: TRBV4-1; J gene: TRBJ2-3; D gene: NA; CDR3 length: 17; clone size: NA; CDR3 DNA: TGCGCCAGCAGCCAAGATCAATACGGGAGCTTCACAGATACGCAGTATTTT; CDR3 protein: CASSQDQYGSFTDTQYF
V gene: TRBV6-6; J gene: TRBJ2-7; D gene: NA; CDR3 length: 15; clone size: NA; CDR3 DNA: TGTGCCAGCAGGGTAACCAGGGTCCCGGAGAGCGAGCAGTACTTC; CDR3 protein: CASRVTRVPESEQYF
V gene: TRBV19; J gene: TRBJ1-3; D gene: TRBD1; CDR3 length: 16; clone size: few; CDR3 DNA: TGTGCCAGTAGTAGGGAACAGGGGGCCCATGGCAACACCATATATTTT; CDR3 protein: CASSREQGAHGNTIYF
V gene: TRBV9; J gene: TRBJ1-4; D gene: TRBD1; CDR3 length: 16; clone size: NA; CDR3 DNA: TGTGCCAGCAGCCCCCGGGTTGGACAGGATAATGAAAAACTGTTTTTT; CDR3 protein: CASSPRVGQDNEKLFF
V gene: TRBV12-2; J gene: TRBJ1-6; D gene: NA; CDR3 length: 18; clone size: NA; CDR3 DNA: TGTGCAAGTCGCGTCCGGGACAGGGTCAACGTCGTTGGTTCACCCCTCCACTTT; CDR3 protein: CASRVRDRVNVVGSPLHF
V gene: TRBV27; J gene: TRBJ1-5; D gene: NA; CDR3 length: 14; clone size: NA; CDR3 DNA: TGTGCCAGCAGTGGGGCGGGGCGCAATCAGCCCCAGCATTTT; CDR3 protein: CASSGAGRNQPQHF